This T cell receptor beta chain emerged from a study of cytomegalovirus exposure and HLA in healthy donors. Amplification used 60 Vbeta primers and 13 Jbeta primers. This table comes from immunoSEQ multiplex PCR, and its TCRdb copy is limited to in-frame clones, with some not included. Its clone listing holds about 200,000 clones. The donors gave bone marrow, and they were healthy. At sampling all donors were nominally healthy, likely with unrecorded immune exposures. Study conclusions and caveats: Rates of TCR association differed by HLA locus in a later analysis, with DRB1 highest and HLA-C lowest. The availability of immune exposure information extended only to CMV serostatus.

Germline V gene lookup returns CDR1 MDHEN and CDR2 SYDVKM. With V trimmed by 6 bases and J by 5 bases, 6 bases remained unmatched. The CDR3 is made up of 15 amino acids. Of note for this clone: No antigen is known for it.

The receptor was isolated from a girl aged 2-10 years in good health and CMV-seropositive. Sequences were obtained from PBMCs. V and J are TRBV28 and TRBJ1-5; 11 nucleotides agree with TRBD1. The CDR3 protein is CASRIGDRGYQPQHF. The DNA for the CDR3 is TGTGCCAGCAGAATAGGGGACAGGGGGTATCAGCCCCAGCATTTT.